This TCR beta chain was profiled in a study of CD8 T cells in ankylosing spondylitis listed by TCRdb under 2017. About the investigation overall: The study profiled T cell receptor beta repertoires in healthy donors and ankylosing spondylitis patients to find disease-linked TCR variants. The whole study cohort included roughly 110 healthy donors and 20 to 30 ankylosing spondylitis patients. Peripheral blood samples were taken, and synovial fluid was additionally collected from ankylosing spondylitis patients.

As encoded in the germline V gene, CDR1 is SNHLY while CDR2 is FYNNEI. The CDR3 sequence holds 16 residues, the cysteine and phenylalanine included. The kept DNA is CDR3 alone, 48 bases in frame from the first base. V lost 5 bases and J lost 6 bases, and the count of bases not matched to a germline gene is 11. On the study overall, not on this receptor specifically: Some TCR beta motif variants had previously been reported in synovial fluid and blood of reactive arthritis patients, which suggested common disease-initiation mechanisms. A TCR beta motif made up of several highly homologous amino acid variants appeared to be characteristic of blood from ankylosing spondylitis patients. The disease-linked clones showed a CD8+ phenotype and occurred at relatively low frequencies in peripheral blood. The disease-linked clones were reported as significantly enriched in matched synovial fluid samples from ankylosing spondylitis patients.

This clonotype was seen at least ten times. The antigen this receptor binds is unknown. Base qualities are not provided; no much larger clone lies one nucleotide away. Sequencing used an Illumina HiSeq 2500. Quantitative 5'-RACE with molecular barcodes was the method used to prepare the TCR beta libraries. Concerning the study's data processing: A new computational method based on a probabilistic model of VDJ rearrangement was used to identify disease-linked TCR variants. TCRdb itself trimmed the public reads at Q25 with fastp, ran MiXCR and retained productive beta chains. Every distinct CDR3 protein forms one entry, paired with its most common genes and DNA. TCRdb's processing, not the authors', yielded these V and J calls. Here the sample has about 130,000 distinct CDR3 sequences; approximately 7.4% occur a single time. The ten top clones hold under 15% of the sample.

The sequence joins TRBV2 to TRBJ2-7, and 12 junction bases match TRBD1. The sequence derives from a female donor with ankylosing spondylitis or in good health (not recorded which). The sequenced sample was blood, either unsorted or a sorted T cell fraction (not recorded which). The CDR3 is CASSYRTGTGGGEQYF. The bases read TGTGCCAGCAGTTATCGCACCGGGACAGGGGGCGGCGAGCAGTACTTC.